Listed below are T cell receptor beta chains from one sample, sequenced in a study of blood T cell repertoires in COVID-19. The method was immunoSEQ multiplex PCR; TCRdb's version includes in-frame clones alone and lacks a portion of them. The sample lists 170,000 or so clones, around 73% occurring once. The sample comprised PBMCs or T cells enriched from blood (not recorded which). The receptors derive from a woman aged 45-65 years who had recovered from COVID-19. Each CDR3 is given with its conserved first and last residue. The order of the fields is D gene, clone size, J gene, V gene, CDR3 DNA, CDR3 protein. The D gene is left open where the match is weak. The size entry is marked missing in some rows and otherwise reads once, few, many or a size class.

>.|.|TRBJ2-5|TRBV9
TGTGCCAGCAAACCGGGACACCGAGGAGAGACCCAGTACTTC
CASKPGHRGETQYF
>TRBD2|.|TRBJ2-3|TRBV2
TGTGCCAGCAGCGTTGGGGGGGGCACAGATACGCAGTATTTT
CASSVGGGTDTQYF
>.|.|TRBJ1-3|TRBV19
TGTGCCAGTAACTCGCCAGGTCAGGCCAGCTCTGGAAACACCATATATTTT
CASNSPGQASSGNTIYF
>.|.|TRBJ2-3|TRBV5-6
TGTGCCAGCAGCTTCCGGTTAACTAGCACAGATACGCAGTATTTT
CASSFRLTSTDTQYF
>.|many|TRBJ1-1|TRBV15
TGTGCCACCAGCTCACAACTGGAGACTGAAGCTTTCTTT
CATSSQLETEAFF
>TRBD2|.|TRBJ2-2|TRBV27
TGTGCCAGCAGTTGGCTGCTAGCGGGATCTGGTGGCACCGGGGAGCTGTTTTTT
CASSWLLAGSGGTGELFF
>.|few|TRBJ1-6|TRBV2
TGTGCCAGCAGCCCTTCGCAAATATTGAGCTCACCCCTCCACTTT
CASSPSQILSSPLHF
>.|once|TRBJ1-2|TRBV28
TGTGCCAGCAGTTTTGGCAGCTATGGCTACACCTTC
CASSFGSYGYTF
>TRBD1|few|TRBJ1-1|TRBV12-5
TGTGCTAGTGGTTTGGAAGACAGGGCAAAGGCTTTCTTT
CASGLEDRAKAFF
>TRBD2|.|TRBJ2-7|TRBV7-6
TGTGCCAGCAGCCAGCGGGAGACCTACGAGCAGTACTTC
CASSQRETYEQYF
>.|.|TRBJ2-6|TRBV5-1
TGCGCCAGCAGCCCGGCGGTGCACTCTGGGGCCAACGTCCTGACTTTC
CASSPAVHSGANVLTF
>TRBD2|.|TRBJ2-3|TRBV7-9
TGTGCCAGCAGCTCAAGGGGCGGGAGCGGCACAGATACGCAGTATTTT
CASSSRGGSGTDTQYF
>TRBD2|once|TRBJ2-7|TRBV6-2/TRBV6-3
TGTGCCAGCAGTTCATCCACTAGCGGGGATCCATGGCAGTACTTC
CASSSSTSGDPWQYF
>TRBD1|few|TRBJ1-5|TRBV6-2/TRBV6-3
TGTGCCAGCAGCCCTATCCCTCAGGGGGTGTACAATCAGCCCCAGCATTTT
CASSPIPQGVYNQPQHF
>TRBD1|.|TRBJ2-1|TRBV5-4
TGTGCCAGCAGCGACCGGACAGGGGGGCTCTACAATGAGCAGTTCTTC
CASSDRTGGLYNEQFF
>TRBD1|.|TRBJ2-7|TRBV28
TGTGCCAGCAGTCCCGACTGGGACAGCTCCTACGAGCAGTACTTC
CASSPDWDSSYEQYF
>TRBD1|.|TRBJ1-5|TRBV5-5
TGTGCCAGCGGGGACAGGGGTAATCAGCCCCAGCATTTT
CASGDRGNQPQHF
>.|once|TRBJ1-3|TRBV11-2
TGTGCCAGCAGCCCCCGGCAGCGATCTGGAAACACCATATATTTT
CASSPRQRSGNTIYF
>.|once|TRBJ2-7|TRBV7-2
TGTGCCAGCAGCCAACGAGGTTTCGAGCAGTACTTC
CASSQRGFEQYF
>TRBD1|.|TRBJ1-2|TRBV18
TGTGCCAGCTCAGGACAGGTCGCGGGCTATGGCTACACCTTC
CASSGQVAGYGYTF
>.|.|TRBJ2-2|TRBV30
TGTGCCTGGAGTACCACGGGCACCGGGGAGCTGTTTTTT
CAWSTTGTGELFF
>TRBD2|few|TRBJ2-1|TRBV19
TGTGCCAGTGGCCTAGCGGGAGGGATTGAGCAGTTCTTC
CASGLAGGIEQFF
>.|.|TRBJ2-7|TRBV2
TGTGCCAGCAGTGGTATGAGCTACGAGCAGTACTTC
CASSGMSYEQYF
>.|.|TRBJ1-1|TRBV28
TGTGCCAGCAGGAGGAGAGAAGCTTTCTTT
CASRRREAFF
>TRBD1|many|TRBJ1-5|TRBV29-1
TGCAGCGTTGCGGACAGGGGCAATCAGCCCCAGCATTTT
CSVADRGNQPQHF
>TRBD2|.|TRBJ2-1|TRBV5-5
TGTGCCAGCACCATCTTAACTAGCGGTTACAATGAGCAGTTCTTC
CASTILTSGYNEQFF
>.|.|TRBJ1-1|TRBV5-1
TGCGCCAGCAGCTTCGACAGGAACACTGAAGCTTTCTTT
CASSFDRNTEAFF
>.|.|TRBJ1-5|TRBV9
TGTGCCAGCAGCGGAGGCTACTACAATCAGCCCCAGCATTTT
CASSGGYYNQPQHF
>TRBD2|.|TRBJ2-1|TRBV11-3
TGTGCCAGCAGCACCTCCGGGACTAGCGGAACAAATGAGCAGTTCTTC
CASSTSGTSGTNEQFF
>TRBD2|.|TRBJ2-3|TRBV7-3
TGTGCCAGCAGTAGAAGCGGGAGAGTGGCAGATACGCAGTATTTT
CASSRSGRVADTQYF
>.|.|TRBJ1-3|TRBV14
TGTGCCAGCAGCCAGGTTCGACAACGCTCTGGAAACACCATATATTTT
CASSQVRQRSGNTIYF
>.|.|TRBJ2-7|TRBV6-5
TGTGCCAGCAGTTCAGGGGTCTTATACGAGCAGTACTTC
CASSSGVLYEQYF
>.|.|TRBJ1-2|TRBV10-3
TGTGCCATCAGTGAGCAGGACAGCCCTCACTATGGCTACACCTTC
CAISEQDSPHYGYTF
>.|.|TRBJ1-1|TRBV3-1/TRBV3-2
TGTGCCAGCACAAAGAACACTGAAGCTTTCTTT
CASTKNTEAFF
>TRBD1|few|TRBJ2-7|TRBV6-2/TRBV6-3
TGTGCCAGCAACCCCGTCGTCGGACAGGGGTCCGAGCAGTACTTC
CASNPVVGQGSEQYF
>TRBD2|.|TRBJ2-2|TRBV19
TGTGCCAGTAGGGATACTAGCGGGAGCTGGGGGGAGCTGTTTTTT
CASRDTSGSWGELFF
>TRBD1|once|TRBJ2-7|TRBV27
TGTGCCAGCAGTCGGTTCCCGGGACAGGGGTACGAGCAGTACTTC
CASSRFPGQGYEQYF
>TRBD2|.|TRBJ2-1|TRBV7-9
TGTGCCAGCAGCACCTCGCGGGGGGTCTACAATGAGCAGTTCTTC
CASSTSRGVYNEQFF
>.|.|TRBJ2-7|TRBV7-9
TGTGCCAGCAGCTTAGGTGATATACCCCGAGCTGAGCAGTACTTC
CASSLGDIPRAEQYF
>TRBD2|.|TRBJ2-7|TRBV2
TGTGCCAGCAGTGAAAGGGCGGGAGCCAACTACGAGCAGTACTTC
CASSERAGANYEQYF
>TRBD2|.|TRBJ2-5|TRBV19
TGTGCCAGTAGTTTAGGACGGGGGGGCGCGGGAGAGACCCAGTACTTC
CASSLGRGGAGETQYF
>.|.|TRBJ2-5|TRBV19
TGTGCCAGTAGTATAGTAGGAGGGCGGGAGACCCAGTACTTC
CASSIVGGRETQYF
>.|.|TRBJ1-1|TRBV3-1/TRBV3-2
TGTGCCAGCAGTACAGGGAACACTGAAGCTTTCTTT
CASSTGNTEAFF
>TRBD1|.|TRBJ1-2|TRBV10-1
TGCGCCAGCAGTGACAGGGGGCCTCGCTACACCTTC
CASSDRGPRYTF
>TRBD1|.|TRBJ2-7|TRBV3-1/TRBV3-2
TGTGCCAGCAGCGTCGGGTTGGGGACAGGGACCGTCTACGAGCAGTACTTC
CASSVGLGTGTVYEQYF
>TRBD1|.|TRBJ1-3|TRBV6-4
TGTGCCAGCCTACTCGAGGGTGACGGACAGGTCTCTGGAAACACCATATATTTT
CASLLEGDGQVSGNTIYF
>.|.|TRBJ2-3|TRBV5-1
TGCGCCAGCAGCCCGGGAAAGGATACGCAGTATTTT
CASSPGKDTQYF
>.|.|TRBJ1-1|TRBV7-9
TGTGCCAGCAGCTCGTCCGGGGGGACTGAAGCTTTCTTT
CASSSSGGTEAFF
>TRBD1|.|TRBJ1-2|TRBV25-1
TGTGCCAGCAGTGGGGGACAGGGAGGTAGCTACACCTTC
CASSGGQGGSYTF
>TRBD1|.|TRBJ2-7|TRBV5-5
TGTGCCAGCAGCTCTCGGGACAGCTACTACGAGCAGTACTTC
CASSSRDSYYEQYF
>.|few|TRBJ2-7|TRBV7-2
TGTGCCAGCAGCTTAGGTGAGAGATACGAGCAGTACTTC
CASSLGERYEQYF
>.|.|TRBJ2-5|TRBV10-3
TGTGCCATCGGGGGGTTAACCCAAGAGACCCAGTACTTC
CAIGGLTQETQYF
>TRBD2|.|TRBJ2-1|TRBV19
TGTACCCAGCCAGCGGGAGAACTGAATGAGCAGTTCTTC
CTQPAGELNEQFF
>.|.|TRBJ2-2|TRBV7-9
TGTGCCAGCAGTACCTTGGGGGCGTTTGGGGAGCTGTTTTTT
CASSTLGAFGELFF